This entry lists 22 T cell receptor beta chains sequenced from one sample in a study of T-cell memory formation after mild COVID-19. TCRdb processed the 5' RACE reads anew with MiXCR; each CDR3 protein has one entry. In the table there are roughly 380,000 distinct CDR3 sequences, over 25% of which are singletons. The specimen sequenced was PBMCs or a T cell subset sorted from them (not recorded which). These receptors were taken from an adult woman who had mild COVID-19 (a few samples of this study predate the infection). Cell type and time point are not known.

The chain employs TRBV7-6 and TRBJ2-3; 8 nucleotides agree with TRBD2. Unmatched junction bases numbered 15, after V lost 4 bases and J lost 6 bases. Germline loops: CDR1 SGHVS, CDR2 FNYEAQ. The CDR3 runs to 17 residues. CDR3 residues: CASSSLSGEIPPDTQYF. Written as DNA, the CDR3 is TGTGCCAGCAGCTCCCTTAGCGGGGAGATACCACCGGATACGCAGTATTTT.

The CDR3 sequence: CASSLLEGGYEQYF. DNA for the CDR3: TGTGCCAGCAGCTTATTGGAGGGCGGCTACGAGCAGTACTTC. This chain links TRBV11-2 with TRBJ2-7; D is perhaps TRBD2 (6 bases). Trimming pared 2 bases from V and 3 bases from J, leaving 11 bases between. Germline assignment: CDR1 SGHAT and CDR2 FQNNGV. The CDR3 is 14 residues long.

The CDR3 DNA sequence: TGTGCCAGCAGTTTACTAGCGGGAGGTGTAAGTGGCGAGCAGTACTTC. The encoded protein is CASSLLAGGVSGEQYF. V usage is TRBV6-2 or TRBV6-3 and J usage is TRBJ2-7; 12 positions match TRBD2. The ends lost 4 bases at V and 6 bases at J; junction bases unmatched: 10. The CDR3 consists of 16 residues. CDR1 and CDR2 (germline): MNHEY, SVGEGT.

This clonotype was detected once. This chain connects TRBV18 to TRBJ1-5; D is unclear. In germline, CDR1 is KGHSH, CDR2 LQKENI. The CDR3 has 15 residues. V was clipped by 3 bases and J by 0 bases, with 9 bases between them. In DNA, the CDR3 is TGTGCCAGCTCACCGGCGACAAATAGCAATCAGCCCCAGCATTTT. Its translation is CASSPATNSNQPQHF.

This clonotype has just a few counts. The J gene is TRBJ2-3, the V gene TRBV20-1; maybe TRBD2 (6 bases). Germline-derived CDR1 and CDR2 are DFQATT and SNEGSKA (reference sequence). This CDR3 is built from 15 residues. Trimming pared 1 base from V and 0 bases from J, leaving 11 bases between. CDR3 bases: TGCAGTGCTAGAGTAGGTACTAGCAGCACAGATACGCAGTATTTT. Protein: CSARVGTSSTDTQYF.

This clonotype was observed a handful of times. DNA for the CDR3: TGTGCCAGCACCTCACACCCGGGAACGGCTGAAGCTTTCTTT. This gives the protein CASTSHPGTAEAFF. This chain links TRBV6-6 with TRBJ1-1; D is uncertain. Germline assignment: CDR1 MNHNY and CDR2 SVGAGI (reference sequence). CDR3 length: 14 amino acids. Trimming removed 7 bases from V and 6 bases from J, with 18 bases in between.

The CDR3 DNA is TGTGCCAGCATGGGTGTGCATGGGCTAGCGGCTTCCTACGAGCAGTACTTC. As protein: CASMGVHGLAASYEQYF. V gene TRBV6-1 combines with J gene TRBJ2-7; 7 bases line up with TRBD2. The CDR3 length is 17 residues. Germline CDR1 MNHNS, CDR2 SASEGT. The trim removed 7 bases at V and 1 base at J, leaving 16 bases unmatched.

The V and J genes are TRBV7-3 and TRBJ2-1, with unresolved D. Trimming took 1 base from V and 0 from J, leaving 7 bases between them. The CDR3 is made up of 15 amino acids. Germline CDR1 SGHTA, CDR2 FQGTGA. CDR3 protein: CASSLMESSYNEQFF. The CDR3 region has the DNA TGTGCCAGCAGCTTAATGGAAAGCTCCTACAATGAGCAGTTCTTC. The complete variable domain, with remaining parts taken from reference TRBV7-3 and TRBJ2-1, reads GAGVSQTPSNKVTEKGKYVELRCDPISGHTALYWYRQSLGQGPEFLIYFQGTGAADDSGLPNDRFFAVRPEGSVSTLKIQRTERGDSAVYLCASSLMESSYNEQFFGPGTRLTVL.

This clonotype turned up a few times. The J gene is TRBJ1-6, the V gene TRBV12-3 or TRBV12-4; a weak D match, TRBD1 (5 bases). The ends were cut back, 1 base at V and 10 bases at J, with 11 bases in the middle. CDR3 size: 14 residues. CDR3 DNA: TGTGCCAGCAGTTTAGGGGGGGAAAGCTCACCCCTCCACTTT. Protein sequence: CASSLGGESSPLHF.

In nucleotides, the CDR3 is TGCAGTGCTAGGAACACAGCTAATCAGCCCCAGCATTTT. It encodes CSARNTANQPQHF. The chain uses TRBV20-1 and TRBJ1-5; D gene ambiguous. V shed 3 bases and J shed 4 bases, with 10 bases lying between them. The CDR3 sequence is 13 residues long. CDR1 is DFQATT, CDR2 SNEGSKA, per germline (reference sequence).

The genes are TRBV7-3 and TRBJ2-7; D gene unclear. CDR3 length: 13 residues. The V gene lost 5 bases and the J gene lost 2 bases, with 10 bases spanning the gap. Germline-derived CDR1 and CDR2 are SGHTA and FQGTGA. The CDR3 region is CASSPDPPYEQYF. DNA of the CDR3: TGTGCCAGCAGCCCCGACCCCCCCTACGAGCAGTACTTC.

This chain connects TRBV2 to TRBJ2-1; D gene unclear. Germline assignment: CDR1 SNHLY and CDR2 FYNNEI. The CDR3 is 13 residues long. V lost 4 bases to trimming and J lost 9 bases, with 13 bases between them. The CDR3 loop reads CASSVTDQSEQFF. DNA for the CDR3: TGTGCCAGCAGTGTTACGGACCAGAGTGAGCAGTTCTTC. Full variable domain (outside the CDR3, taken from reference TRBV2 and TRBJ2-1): EPEVTQTPSHQVTQMGQEVILRCVPISNHLYFYWYRQILGQKVEFLVSFYNNEISEKSEIFDDQFSVERPDGSNFTLKIRSTKLEDSAMYFCASSVTDQSEQFFGPGTRLTVL.

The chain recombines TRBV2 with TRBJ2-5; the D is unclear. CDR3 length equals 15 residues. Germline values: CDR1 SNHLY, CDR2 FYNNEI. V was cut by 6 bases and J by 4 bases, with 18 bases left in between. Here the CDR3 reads CASRETLGAGETQYF. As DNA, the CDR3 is TGTGCCAGCAGAGAGACCCTTGGAGCAGGAGAGACCCAGTACTTC. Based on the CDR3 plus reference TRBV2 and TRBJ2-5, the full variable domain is EPEVTQTPSHQVTQMGQEVILRCVPISNHLYFYWYRQILGQKVEFLVSFYNNEISEKSEIFDDQFSVERPDGSNFTLKIRSTKLEDSAMYFCASRETLGAGETQYFGPGTRLLVL.

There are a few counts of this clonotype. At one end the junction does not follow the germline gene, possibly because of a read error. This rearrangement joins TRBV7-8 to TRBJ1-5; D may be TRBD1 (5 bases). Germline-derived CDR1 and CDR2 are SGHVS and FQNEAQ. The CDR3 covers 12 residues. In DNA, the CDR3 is TGTGCCAGCAGCTTCGTTTCGGGACCCCGGCATTTT. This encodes CASSFVSGPRHF.

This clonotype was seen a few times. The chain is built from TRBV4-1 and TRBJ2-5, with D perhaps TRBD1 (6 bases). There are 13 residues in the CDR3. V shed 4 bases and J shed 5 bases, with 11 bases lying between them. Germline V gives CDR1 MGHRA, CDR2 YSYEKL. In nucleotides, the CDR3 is TGCGCCAGCAGCCTCCCGACAGGCGAGACCCAGTACTTC. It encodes CASSLPTGETQYF.

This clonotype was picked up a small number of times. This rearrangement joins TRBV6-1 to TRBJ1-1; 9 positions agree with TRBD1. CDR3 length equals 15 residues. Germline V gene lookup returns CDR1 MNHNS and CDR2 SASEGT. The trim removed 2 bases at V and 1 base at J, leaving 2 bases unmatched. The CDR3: CASSEPDRGNTEAFF. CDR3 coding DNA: TGTGCCAGCAGTGAACCGGACAGGGGGAACACTGAAGCTTTCTTT.

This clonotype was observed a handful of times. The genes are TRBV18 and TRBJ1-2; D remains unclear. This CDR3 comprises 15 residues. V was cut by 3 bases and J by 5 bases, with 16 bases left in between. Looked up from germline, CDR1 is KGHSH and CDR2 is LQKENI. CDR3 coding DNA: TGTGCCAGCTCACCCGCTGGGCCTCAACGTTATGGCTACACCTTC. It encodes CASSPAGPQRYGYTF.

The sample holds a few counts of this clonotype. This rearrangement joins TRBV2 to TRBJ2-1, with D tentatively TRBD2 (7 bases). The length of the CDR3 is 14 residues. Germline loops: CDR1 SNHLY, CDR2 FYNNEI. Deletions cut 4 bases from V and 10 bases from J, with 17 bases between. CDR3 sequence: CASSALGGASEQFF. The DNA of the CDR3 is TGTGCCAGCAGTGCCTTGGGGGGGGCCTCAGAGCAGTTCTTC.

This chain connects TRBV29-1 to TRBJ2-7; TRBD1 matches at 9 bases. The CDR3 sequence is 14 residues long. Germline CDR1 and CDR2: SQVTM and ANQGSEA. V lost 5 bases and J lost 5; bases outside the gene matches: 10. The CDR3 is CSVLDPGQGHEQYF. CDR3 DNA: TGCAGCGTTCTAGATCCGGGACAGGGCCACGAGCAGTACTTC.

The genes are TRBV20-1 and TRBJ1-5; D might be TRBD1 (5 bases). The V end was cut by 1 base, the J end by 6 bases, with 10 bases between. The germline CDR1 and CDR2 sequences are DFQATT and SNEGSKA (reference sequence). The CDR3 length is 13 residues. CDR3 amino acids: CSARVQEGQPQHF. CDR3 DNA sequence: TGCAGTGCTAGAGTACAGGAGGGTCAGCCCCAGCATTTT.

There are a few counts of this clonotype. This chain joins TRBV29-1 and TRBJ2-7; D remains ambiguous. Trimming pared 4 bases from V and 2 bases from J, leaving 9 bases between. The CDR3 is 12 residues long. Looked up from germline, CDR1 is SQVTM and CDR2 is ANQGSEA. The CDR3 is CSVADGPYEQYF. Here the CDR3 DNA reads TGCAGCGTTGCGGACGGACCCTACGAGCAGTACTTC.

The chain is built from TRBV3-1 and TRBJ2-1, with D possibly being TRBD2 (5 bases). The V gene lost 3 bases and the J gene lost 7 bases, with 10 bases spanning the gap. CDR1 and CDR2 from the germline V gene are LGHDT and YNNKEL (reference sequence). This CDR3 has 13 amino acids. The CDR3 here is CASSHRTGNEQFF. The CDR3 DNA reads TGTGCCAGCAGCCACCGTACGGGGAATGAGCAGTTCTTC.